The 26 T cell receptor beta chains listed next were all sequenced from one sample in a study of T-cell reconstitution after alpha-beta-depleted transplantation in children. Using unique molecular identifiers, the investigators prepared the TCRbeta library. TCRdb analysed the PCR reads with MiXCR anew, one entry per CDR3 protein. Found here are 100,000 to 120,000 distinct CDR3 sequences, 10% of them singletons; the top ten hold approximately 8%. This specimen consisted of PBMCs from the stem cell graft donor, obtained from the stem cell graft. These receptors all come from a human donor who donated a stem cell graft to a child with acute lymphoblastic leukemia.

This clonotype has a count of ten or more. The chain is built from TRBV11-2 and TRBJ2-5; 12 nucleotides agree with TRBD2. The CDR3 consists of 18 residues. Germline V lookup: CDR1 SGHAT, CDR2 FQNNGV. V lost 1 base and J lost 1; bases outside the gene matches: 7. The CDR3 DNA follows: TGTGCCAGCAGCTTAGGACTAGCGGGGGCTACCCTCCAAGAGACCCAGTACTTC. Translating gives CASSLGLAGATLQETQYF.

The table lists this clonotype with many counts. CDR3 bases: TGTGCCAGCAGCTATCGGACTGCTGAGCAGTTCTTC. Its protein is CASSYRTAEQFF. The chain uses TRBV28 and TRBJ2-1; TRBD2 might be the D (5 bases). The length of the CDR3 is 12 residues. Germline assignment: CDR1 MDHEN and CDR2 SYDVKM. The germline V and J ends were trimmed by 6 bases and 9 bases, with 12 bases remaining between them.

This clonotype has at least ten counts. The rearrangement joins TRBV4-1 to TRBJ2-7; D is unclear. The CDR3 totals 15 residues. Trimming took 0 bases from V and 1 from J, leaving 10 bases between them. Looked up from germline, CDR1 is MGHRA and CDR2 is YSYEKL. CDR3: CASSQDPGISYEQYF. The CDR3 DNA sequence: TGCGCCAGCAGCCAAGACCCAGGTATTTCCTACGAGCAGTACTTC.

This clonotype was picked up many times. The V gene is TRBV11-1, the J gene TRBJ2-2, with 14 bases matching TRBD2. CDR3 length: 19 amino acids. The ends lost 5 bases at V and 4 bases at J; junction bases unmatched: 12. Germline-derived CDR1 and CDR2 are SGHAT and FQDESV (reference sequence). DNA of the CDR3: TGTGCCAGCAGCCCCCAGAGGGGACTAGCGGGAGTCCCCACCGGGGAGCTGTTTTTT. This codes for CASSPQRGLAGVPTGELFF.

With respect to this clonotype: A read error is possible here, since a much larger clone lies one base away. The V call is TRBV20-1, the J call TRBJ2-1, with D tentatively TRBD1 (6 bases). V was pared by 6 bases and J by 5 bases, with 17 bases between. Germline assignment: CDR1 DFQATT and CDR2 SNEGSKA (reference sequence). This CDR3 is built from 14 residues. The CDR3 bases are TGCAGTGCGCACCCAGGGGACCCAGACAATGAGCAGTTCTTC. It codes for CSAHPGDPDNEQFF.

The V and J genes are TRBV7-9 and TRBJ1-2, with D perhaps TRBD1 (5 bases). This CDR3 is 13 amino acids long. CDR1 is SEHNR and CDR2 is FQNEAQ in the germline V gene (reference sequence). Trimming removed 9 bases from V and 4 bases from J, with 15 bases in between. CDR3 nucleotide sequence: TGTGCCAGGGGCACTGGGGACGGCTATGGCTACACCTTC. Amino acids: CARGTGDGYGYTF.

This clonotype has at least ten counts. The junction shows a germline mismatch at one end, possibly a read error. The chain employs TRBV7-2 and TRBJ2-7; 8 bases agree with TRBD1. The germline CDR1 and CDR2 sequences are SGHTA and FQGNSA. The CDR3 totals 12 residues. The CDR3 region is CASSLRTGDRSF. The CDR3 coding sequence is TGTGCCAGCAGCTTACGAACAGGGGACAGGTCCTTC.

This clonotype appeared many times. The rearrangement uses TRBV7-2 and TRBJ1-4; perhaps TRBD1 as D (5 bases). The V gene's germline CDR1 is SGHTA and CDR2 FQGNSA. CDR3 length equals 15 residues. V was shortened by 4 bases and J by 6 bases, with 15 bases between the two germline ends. The CDR3 reads CASSSRTVGHEKLFF. The CDR3, as DNA: TGTGCCAGCAGCTCCCGGACCGTGGGGCATGAAAAACTGTTTTTT.

This clonotype was counted at least ten times. V gene TRBV6-2 or TRBV6-3 combines with J gene TRBJ2-1; TRBD2 aligns across 10 bases. This CDR3 comprises 17 residues. After removal of 5 bases from V and 4 bases from J, the junction contained 11 bases not matched to a gene. Looked up from germline, CDR1 is MNHEY and CDR2 is SVGEGT. CDR3 residues: CASSRPPSGGAYNEQFF. As DNA, the CDR3 is TGTGCCAGCAGTCGCCCCCCCAGCGGGGGGGCTTACAATGAGCAGTTCTTC.

This clonotype was counted at least ten times. The chain combines TRBV3-1 with TRBJ2-5, with D tentatively TRBD1 (5 bases). Germline V CDR1 and CDR2: LGHDT, YNNKEL (reference sequence). The CDR3 contains 16 residues. Trimming removed 1 base from V and 1 base from J, with 13 bases in between. CDR3 DNA: TGTGCCAGCAGCCAAGGACAGCTTATACCCCAAGAGACCCAGTACTTC. The encoded protein is CASSQGQLIPQETQYF.

This clonotype was seen at least ten times. The chain combines TRBV12-3 or TRBV12-4 with TRBJ1-2; TRBD1 is a possible D gene (5 bases). The CDR3 covers 15 residues. V was clipped by 6 bases and J by 4 bases, with 18 bases between them. The CDR3 loop reads CASSNQGKSLYGYTF. The CDR3 DNA sequence: TGTGCCAGCAGCAACCAGGGAAAGTCCCTCTATGGCTACACCTTC.

The count of this clonotype is one. V usage is TRBV6-5 and J usage is TRBJ1-4; D ambiguous. Germline V CDR1 and CDR2: MNHEY, SVGAGI. The ends were cut back, 6 bases at V and 0 bases at J, with 11 bases in the middle. The CDR3 spans 15 residues. The chain's CDR3 is CASRFSGATNEKLFF. The CDR3 region has the DNA TGTGCCAGCAGGTTCTCTGGGGCAACTAATGAAAAACTGTTTTTT.

This clonotype has ten or more counts. The rearrangement links TRBV20-1 to TRBJ2-3; unclear D gene. There are 11 residues in the CDR3. Per the germline V gene, CDR1 is DFQATT and CDR2 is SNEGSKA (reference sequence). The CDR3 coding sequence is TGCACCTTCGCCCTCACAGATACGCAGTATTTT. Translating it yields CTFALTDTQYF.

On this clonotype itself: One base away lies a much larger clone, so this may be a sequencing read error. The chain carries TRBV27 and TRBJ2-2, with 10 bases identical to TRBD1. Germline loops: CDR1 MNHEY, CDR2 SMNVEV (reference sequence). This CDR3 is 17 amino acids long. CDR3 sequence: CASSFLGGQGYTAELFF. The DNA of the CDR3 is TGTGCCAGCAGTTTTTTGGGGGGACAGGGGTACACCGCGGAGCTGTTTTTT.

The chain couples TRBV5-1 to TRBJ2-3; D assignment may be TRBD1 or TRBD2 (5 bases each). Germline-derived CDR1 and CDR2 are SGHRS and YFSETQ. V lost 4 bases to trimming and J lost 5 bases, with 11 bases between them. The CDR3 is 13 residues long. The CDR3 DNA is TGCGCCAGCAGCCAAGGGACCGGAGATACGCAGTATTTT. It is translated as CASSQGTGDTQYF.

This clonotype was counted at least ten times. This rearrangement joins TRBV19 to TRBJ2-1; a weak D match, TRBD2 (5 bases). The V gene lost 3 bases and the J gene lost 3 bases, with 15 bases spanning the gap. The CDR3 has 16 amino acids. The germline V gene encodes CDR1 LNHDA and CDR2 SQIVND (reference sequence). CDR3 amino acids: CASSIPFRTGYNEQFF. The CDR3 DNA sequence: TGTGCCAGTAGTATTCCCTTCCGGACTGGCTACAATGAGCAGTTCTTC.

This clonotype was recorded a few times. The V gene is TRBV7-2, the J gene TRBJ2-5, with 7 positions matching TRBD2. The CDR3 contains 15 residues. The V gene's germline CDR1 is SGHTA and CDR2 FQGNSA. Trimming at V came to 5 bases and at J to 5 bases, leaving 11 bases not matched to a gene. CDR3 residues: CASSPTGGIRETQYF. Written as DNA, the CDR3 is TGTGCCAGCAGCCCAACGGGGGGTATCCGGGAGACCCAGTACTTC.

This clonotype was observed at least ten times. The chain has TRBV7-8 and TRBJ2-5; 12 bases are shared with TRBD2. There are 15 residues in the CDR3. V lost 5 bases, J lost 5 bases, and 6 bases stayed unmatched. The germline V gene has CDR1 SGHVS and CDR2 FQNEAQ. The CDR3 region is CASSHRTSGVETQYF. The DNA for the CDR3 is TGTGCCAGCAGCCACCGGACTAGCGGGGTCGAGACCCAGTACTTC.

This clonotype came up many times. The chain is built from TRBV11-2 and TRBJ2-7, with D hard to call. This CDR3 has 15 amino acids. V was shortened by 1 base and J by 7 bases, with 17 bases between the two germline ends. Germline CDR1 is SGHAT and CDR2 is FQNNGV. Here the CDR3 reads CASSLGGRRLGEQYF. The CDR3 DNA is TGTGCCAGCAGCTTAGGCGGCAGGCGTTTAGGGGAGCAGTACTTC.

This clonotype occurred many times. DNA of the CDR3: TGCAGTGCTAGAGACCCCGGACTAGCGAGGTGGAGTGAGCAGTTCTTC. This codes for CSARDPGLARWSEQFF. The V and J genes are TRBV20-1 and TRBJ2-1, with 9 bases fitting TRBD2. Germline V gene sequence: CDR1 DFQATT, CDR2 SNEGSKA (reference sequence). With V trimmed by 0 bases and J by 9 bases, 12 bases remained unmatched. The CDR3 consists of 16 residues.

This clonotype turned up a few times. The J gene is TRBJ1-5, the V gene TRBV5-5; D is perhaps TRBD1 (5 bases). Germline V gene lookup returns CDR1 SGHKS and CDR2 YYEKEE (reference sequence). The CDR3 length is 15 residues. V lost 0 bases, J lost 1 base, and 8 bases lay in between. The CDR3 region is CASSLAEGSNQPQHF. The CDR3 bases are TGTGCCAGCAGCTTGGCGGAGGGGAGCAATCAGCCCCAGCATTTT.

This clonotype occurred many times. CDR3 DNA sequence: TGTGCCAGCAGCAGACGGGACAGGGGATCCTACGAGCAGTACTTC. Translation: CASSRRDRGSYEQYF. The V and J genes are TRBV21-1 and TRBJ2-7; the table assigns TRBD1, which was not confirmed against the DNA. TRBV21-1 is assigned pseudogene status. The CDR3 is 15 amino acids.

The CDR3: CASSYSVGIQVDNSPLHF. DNA for the CDR3: TGTGCCAGCAGTTACTCGGTTGGAATACAGGTTGATAATTCACCCCTCCACTTT. This sequence joins TRBV6-5 and TRBJ1-6; a possible D gene is TRBD1 (5 bases). This CDR3 has 18 residues. Germline V lookup: CDR1 MNHEY, CDR2 SVGAGI. V was pared by 0 bases and J by 5 bases, with 17 bases between.

V and J are TRBV12-3 or TRBV12-4 and TRBJ1-3, with D maybe TRBD1 (5 bases). With 5 bases removed from V and 2 bases from J, the gap between germline ends came to 22 bases. CDR3 length equals 18 residues. CDR3 coding DNA: TGTGCCAGCAGTGGGGGGTCAAGTACCGTTGGGGCTGGAAACACCATATATTTT. It yields the protein CASSGGSSTVGAGNTIYF.

This clonotype appeared many times. V is TRBV4-3 and J is TRBJ2-1; the D is unclear. The V and J ends lost 1 base and 7 bases respectively, with 8 bases between them. Per the germline V gene, CDR1 is LGHNA and CDR2 is YSLEER. The CDR3 is 13 residues long. The CDR3, as DNA: TGCGCCAGCAGCCAAGTTCTGAGAAATGAGCAGTTCTTC. This translates into CASSQVLRNEQFF.

This clonotype was recorded many times. The chain's CDR3 is CSARQRQGRSYEQYF. The CDR3, as DNA: TGCAGTGCTAGACAAAGACAGGGAAGGTCCTACGAGCAGTACTTC. The rearrangement joins TRBV20-1 to TRBJ2-7, with TRBD1 matching 7 bases. The CDR3 runs to 15 residues. The V gene end was trimmed by 2 bases and the J gene end by 1 base; junction bases not matched to a gene: 8. Germline CDR1 is DFQATT and CDR2 is SNEGSKA (reference sequence).